The 13 T cell receptor beta chains presented below share a single source sample, sequenced in a study of blood T cells in healthy people across ages. PCR was performed a second time for roughly 7 to 12 cycles using a sample-barcoded 5' primer and a J-beta primer mix. MiXCR, applied by TCRdb to the 5' RACE reads, yields one record per CDR3 protein. The data hold around 1.5 million distinct CDR3 sequences, with around two fifths observed a single time. Sequencing was carried out using blood. These receptors were obtained from a woman aged 18-35 years in good health.

This clonotype was recorded a few times. This chain connects TRBV5-1 to TRBJ2-3, with D maybe TRBD2 (6 bases). V lost 4 bases and J 3 bases, leaving 18 bases between the germline ends. This CDR3 contains 16 residues. CDR1 is SGHRS and CDR2 is YFSETQ in the germline V gene. The CDR3 reads CASSRGTFPRTDTQYF. The CDR3 nucleotides read TGCGCCAGCAGCCGGGGGACCTTCCCGAGAACAGATACGCAGTATTTT.

This clonotype occurred a few times. The genes are TRBV3-1 and TRBJ2-7; the match to TRBD2 covers 10 bases. The CDR3 length is 21 residues. The V gene's germline CDR1 is LGHDT and CDR2 YNNKEL (reference sequence). V gave up 2 bases and J gave up 2 bases; unmatched junction bases: 21. CDR3 in amino acids: CASSQTPTRSTSGTYTYEQYF. For the CDR3, the DNA is TGTGCCAGCAGCCAAACTCCCACCCGGTCTACTAGCGGGACCTATACCTACGAGCAGTACTTC.

In this sample, this clonotype turned up once. The gene calls are TRBV7-9 and TRBJ2-5, with 7 bases aligning to TRBD2. V shed 6 bases and J 2 bases; nucleotides not matched to a gene: 9. CDR1 and CDR2 (germline): SEHNR, FQNEAQ (reference sequence). The CDR3 is made up of 15 amino acids. CDR3 sequence: CASRAIAGVQETQYF. CDR3 nucleotide sequence: TGTGCCAGCAGGGCAATTGCGGGGGTACAAGAGACCCAGTACTTC.

The rearrangement uses TRBV7-2 and TRBJ2-7; the match to TRBD2 covers 14 bases. The CDR3 is 19 residues long. J gave up 1 base and V 4 bases, and 12 bases lay outside the gene matches. The germline V gene has CDR1 SGHTA and CDR2 FQGNSA. Written as DNA, the CDR3 is TGTGCCAGCAGCTGGGGACTAGCGGGAGACACCTCCGGGTCCTACGAGCAGTACTTC. Residues: CASSWGLAGDTSGSYEQYF.

This clonotype has ten or more counts. The genes are TRBV3-1 and TRBJ2-7, with D tentatively TRBD2 (7 bases). Germline CDR1 LGHDT, CDR2 YNNKEL (reference sequence). V was clipped by 4 bases and J by 6 bases, with 10 bases between them. The CDR3 has 12 residues. The CDR3: CASSRGGGEQYF. The CDR3 nucleotides read TGTGCCAGCAGCCGAGGGGGGGGCGAGCAGTACTTC.

This sequence joins TRBV7-2 and TRBJ2-5; a weak D match, TRBD2 (5 bases). Germline assignment: CDR1 SGHTA and CDR2 FQGNSA. This CDR3 is 14 amino acids long. Between the trimmed V and J ends, which lost 1 base and 11 bases, there was a span of 17 bases. The CDR3 DNA reads as TGTGCCAGCAGCTTAGAGTCCGGGATCAATGAGCAGTACTTC. Protein: CASSLESGINEQYF.

In its sample, this clonotype was seen once. This chain links TRBV24-1 with TRBJ2-5, with 8 bases matching TRBD1. Near its end, the DNA agrees better with TRBJ2-7, so the J call may be wrong. The CDR3 has 14 residues. Germline V gives CDR1 KGHDR, CDR2 SFDVKD. The CDR3 sequence is CATSDRTGNYEQYF. The CDR3 DNA sequence: TGTGCCACCAGTGATCGGACAGGGAACTACGAGCAGTACTTC.

This rearrangement joins TRBV10-3 to TRBJ2-5; maybe TRBD1 (5 bases). This CDR3 comprises 14 residues. In germline, CDR1 is ENHRY, CDR2 SYGVKD. Trimming shortened V by 0 bases and J by 3 bases, and 8 bases separated the two germline ends. The DNA of the CDR3 is TGTGCCATCAGTGAGTCTGTCAGGGAAGAGACCCAGTACTTC. Translated: CAISESVREETQYF.

This clonotype came up a few times. V is TRBV7-2 and J is TRBJ2-7; the D is unclear. Looked up from germline, CDR1 is SGHTA and CDR2 is FQGNSA. CDR3 size: 15 residues. Between the trimmed V and J ends, which lost 0 bases and 5 bases, there was a span of 14 bases. This CDR3 reads CASSLAIRNVDEQYF. CDR3 nucleotide sequence: TGTGCCAGCAGCTTAGCGATCAGAAACGTGGACGAGCAGTACTTC.

The gene calls are TRBV7-8 and TRBJ1-2; no reliable D call. The germline gives CDR1 SGHVS, CDR2 FQNEAQ. There are 14 residues in the CDR3. V gave up 3 bases and J gave up 8 bases, with 16 bases separating them. CDR3 amino acids: CASSFARGPLGYTF. CDR3 nucleotides: TGTGCCAGCAGCTTCGCCCGAGGTCCGTTGGGCTACACCTTC.

This clonotype was found a few times. The chain has TRBV11-2 and TRBJ2-7, with TRBD2 identical over 14 bases. The CDR3 runs 15 residues. The V gene end was trimmed by 1 base and the J gene end by 12 bases; junction bases not matched to a gene: 8. Germline V gene lookup returns CDR1 SGHAT and CDR2 FQNNGV. The CDR3 loop reads CASSLVRTSGRPGYF. DNA for the CDR3: TGTGCCAGCAGCTTAGTGAGGACTAGCGGGAGGCCGGGGTACTTC.

The V and J genes are TRBV20-1 and TRBJ2-3, with TRBD2 identical over 8 bases. The J segment lost 4 bases and the V segment lost 7 bases, leaving 4 bases of the junction unmatched. Looked up from germline, CDR1 is DFQATT and CDR2 is SNEGSKA (reference sequence). CDR3 length: 12 amino acids. CDR3 in DNA: TGCAGTGTCGGGACTAGAGCAGATACGCAGTATTTT. Amino acid sequence: CSVGTRADTQYF.

There are a few counts of this clonotype. The chain joins TRBV4-1 to TRBJ2-3; D is tentatively TRBD1 or TRBD2 (6 bases each). Trimming took 1 base from V and 0 from J, leaving 14 bases between them. This CDR3 region has 17 residues. Germline CDR1 MGHRA, CDR2 YSYEKL. CDR3 coding DNA: TGCGCCAGCAGCCAAGTAGGGGGGACGGTTAGCACAGATACGCAGTATTTT. Amino acids: CASSQVGGTVSTDTQYF.